This T cell receptor (beta chain) is from a study of T cell repertoires in cytomegalovirus infection. Study-level background: Through public TCR beta signatures, both CMV infection and matching HLA type were indicated.

MiXCR was run by TCRdb on the reads, yielding one entry per CDR3 protein. Of some 220,000 distinct CDR3 sequences in the sample, 10% to 15% were seen once. The sample holds many counts of this clonotype. Its matching antigen is unknown. The study's findings and limits: It was HLA-C-restricted CMV-specific TCR beta clonotypes that dominated the response ex vivo. Cumulated frequencies of public TCR beta families served to identify carriers of CMV plus the relevant HLA.

CDR3 size: 15 residues. CDR1 and CDR2 from the germline V gene are SGHTA and FQGNSA. The ends were cut back, 1 base at V and 2 bases at J, with 9 bases in the middle. The receptor's source is a human donor in good health (CMV status not recorded). Some clones in this sample may be carry-over from other donors' samples. This rearrangement joins TRBV7-2 to TRBJ1-3, with a tentative D call TRBD1 (5 bases). Sequencing was carried out using PBMCs. As DNA, the CDR3 is TGTGCCAGCAGCTTAGATGGGGCAACTGGAAACACCATATATTTT. Translated, it gives CASSLDGATGNTIYF.